The clone carrying this TCR beta chain was seen only a few times. The CDR3 totals 13 residues. The ends were cut back, 0 bases at V and 5 bases at J, with 7 bases in the middle. From germline, CDR1 is MNHEY and CDR2 SVGEGT. This entry comes from a study of regulatory T cells in long-lasting Graves disease. The time point was: newly diagnosed GD, antithyroid drugs for less than 3 months. After RNA was extracted from PBMCs, the TCR library was made from it. HTBI primers from iRepertoire and Arm-PCR of CDR3 regions yielded the TCR beta libraries. TCRdb re-called the multiplex PCR reads with MiXCR, one entry per CDR3 protein. The table records some 460,000 distinct CDR3 sequences, around 15% of them present only once. These data also formed part of another study, on T cells in Graves' hyperthyroidism and ophthalmopathy.

Sequenced here: peripheral blood mononuclear cells (PBMCs), sampled at new diagnosis, from a patient treated with antithyroid drugs. The rearrangement joins TRBV6-2 or TRBV6-3 to TRBJ1-1; D uncertain. The TCR originated in a man aged 40-49 years with Graves disease. The CDR3 is CASSYSGLTEAFF. In nucleotides, the CDR3 is TGTGCCAGCAGTTACTCAGGGCTTACTGAAGCTTTCTTT.